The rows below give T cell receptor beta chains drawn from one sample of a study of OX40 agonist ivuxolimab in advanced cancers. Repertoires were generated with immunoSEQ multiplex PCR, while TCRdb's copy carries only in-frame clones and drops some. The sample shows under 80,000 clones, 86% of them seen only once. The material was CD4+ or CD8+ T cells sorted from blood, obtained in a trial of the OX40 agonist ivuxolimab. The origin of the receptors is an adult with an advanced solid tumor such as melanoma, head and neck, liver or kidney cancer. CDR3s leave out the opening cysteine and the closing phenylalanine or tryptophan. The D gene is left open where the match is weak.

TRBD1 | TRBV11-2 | ASRGQGARVGNTEAF
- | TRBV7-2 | ASSLAGGLSYEQY
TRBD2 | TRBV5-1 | ASRPSGGAGDTQY
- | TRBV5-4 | ASSFSADQETQY
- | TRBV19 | ASSIWGGSSGANVLT
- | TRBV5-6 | ASSLGSYGYT
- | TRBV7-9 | ASSLTGRPSVDTQY
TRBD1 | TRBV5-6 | ASSLGDRGQPQH
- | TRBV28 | ASSLLGGTEAF
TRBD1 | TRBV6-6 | ASRPVQGIGELF
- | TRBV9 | ASQRGGGEGTEAF
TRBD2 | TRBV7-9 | ASRRSGGGNEQF